This is a list of T cell receptor beta chains from one sample in a study of blood T cell repertoires in COVID-19. TCRdb keeps only in-frame clones here, not all; method: immunoSEQ multiplex PCR. The sample lists 150,000 to 200,000 clones, roughly 83% occurring once. Specimen: PBMCs or T cells enriched from blood (not recorded which). The receptors shown here come from a woman aged 55-70 years who had recovered from COVID-19. CDR3s include the opening cysteine and the closing phenylalanine or tryptophan. D genes are given only for firm matches. The size of a clone is reported for some rows only, either as once, few or many, or as a class for expanded clones.

d_call clone_size cdr3_length j_call v_call cdr3_aa cdr3_nt
. . 15 TRBJ1-1 TRBV7-8 CASSPTNIRGTEAFF TGTGCCAGCAGCCCGACTAACATCCGAGGCACTGAAGCTTTCTTT
TRBD1 . 15 TRBJ1-4 TRBV6-5 CASSITGTGDEKLFF TGTGCCAGCAGTATAACCGGGACAGGGGATGAAAAACTGTTTTTT
TRBD1 once 15 TRBJ1-4 TRBV7-9 CASSLDSGGIEKLFF TGTGCCAGCAGCTTAGATTCAGGGGGCATTGAAAAACTGTTTTTT
TRBD1 . 13 TRBJ1-1 TRBV30 CAWARQGDTEAFF TGTGCCTGGGCAAGACAGGGGGACACTGAAGCTTTCTTT
TRBD1 . 16 TRBJ2-1 TRBV7-8 CASSLAHWTGHNEQFF TGTGCCAGCAGCTTAGCGCATTGGACAGGGCACAATGAGCAGTTCTTC
TRBD2 . 16 TRBJ2-5 TRBV5-1 CASSVTSGILQETQYF TGCGCCAGCAGCGTGACTAGCGGAATACTCCAAGAGACCCAGTACTTC
TRBD2 . 17 TRBJ2-1 TRBV7-9 CASSLGFASGYYNEQFF TGTGCCAGCAGCTTAGGCTTCGCTAGCGGTTACTACAATGAGCAGTTCTTC
. . 15 TRBJ1-2 TRBV6-5 CASTPDGGSNYGYTF TGTGCCAGCACCCCTGACGGCGGATCTAACTATGGCTACACCTTC
TRBD2 . 16 TRBJ2-5 TRBV28 CASSSRTSGFKETQYF TGTGCCAGCAGCTCCAGGACTAGCGGTTTCAAAGAGACCCAGTACTTC
TRBD1 . 11 TRBJ1-1 TRBV30 CAWSTGVGAFF TGTGCCTGGAGTACAGGGGTTGGAGCTTTCTTT
. . 14 TRBJ1-1 TRBV5-4 CASSPPGGDTEAFF TGTGCCAGCAGCCCCCCAGGAGGGGACACTGAAGCTTTCTTT
. . 16 TRBJ2-3 TRBV24-1 CATSDGREGFTDTQYF TGTGCCACCAGTGACGGACGAGAGGGTTTCACAGATACGCAGTATTTT
. . 12 TRBJ1-2 TRBV2 CASSERGYGYTF TGTGCCAGCAGTGAAAGGGGTTATGGCTACACCTTC
. . 13 TRBJ1-6 TRBV5-1 CASSLKLDSPLHF TGCGCCAGCAGCCTGAAGCTTGATTCACCCCTCCACTTT
. . 15 TRBJ2-2 TRBV18 CASSPPTGNTGELFF TGTGCCAGCTCACCCCCCACAGGGAACACCGGGGAGCTGTTTTTT
TRBD1 . 13 TRBJ2-7 TRBV6-5 CASSTGQDYEQYF TGTGCCAGCAGTACGGGACAGGACTACGAGCAGTACTTC
TRBD1 . 16 TRBJ1-2 TRBV6-6 CASSYFGTGGNYGYTF TGTGCCAGCAGTTACTTTGGGACAGGTGGTAACTATGGCTACACCTTC
. . 14 TRBJ1-3 TRBV7-2 CASSLRQGRNTIYF TGTGCCAGCAGCCTTCGTCAGGGGCGAAACACCATATATTTT
. few 14 TRBJ1-5 TRBV10-3 CAISAPGNNQPQHF TGTGCCATCAGCGCTCCAGGGAACAATCAGCCCCAGCATTTT
. . 13 TRBJ1-5 TRBV6-1 CASSESGSQPQHF TGTGCCAGCAGTGAATCTGGCAGTCAGCCCCAGCATTTT
TRBD2 . 12 TRBJ2-7 TRBV6-5 CASSTGGGEEYF TGTGCCAGCAGCACGGGGGGGGGCGAGGAGTACTTC
TRBD2 few 15 TRBJ2-5 TRBV11-2 CASSASGGVRETQYF TGTGCCAGCAGCGCCAGCGGGGGGGTCCGAGAGACCCAGTACTTC
TRBD2 . 16 TRBJ2-1 TRBV27 CASRPIAGVENNEQFF TGTGCCAGCAGACCAATAGCGGGAGTGGAAAACAATGAGCAGTTCTTC
. once 15 TRBJ2-7 TRBV6-4 CASREELPSSYEQYF TGTGCCAGCAGGGAGGAACTGCCGAGCTCCTACGAGCAGTACTTC
. once 13 TRBJ1-2 TRBV1 CTSSQDREDGYTF TGCACCAGCAGCCAAGATCGAGAAGATGGCTACACCTTC
TRBD2 . 15 TRBJ2-7 TRBV9 CASSPSASGGYEQYF TGTGCCAGCAGCCCCAGCGCTAGCGGGGGATACGAGCAGTACTTC
. . 14 TRBJ2-7 TRBV6-5 CASGPSGGTYEQYF TGTGCCAGCGGTCCTAGTGGGGGGACCTACGAGCAGTACTTC
. . 12 TRBJ2-4 TRBV28 CASRAGGLFQYF TGTGCCAGCAGGGCGGGCGGACTTTTTCAGTACTTC
. . 13 TRBJ2-2 TRBV2 CASSTGSTGELFF TGTGCCAGCAGTACAGGGAGCACCGGGGAGCTGTTTTTT
. . 13 TRBJ2-5 TRBV12-3/TRBV12-4 CASTRGRKETQYF TGTGCCAGCACACGCGGGCGGAAAGAGACCCAGTACTTC
TRBD1 . 17 TRBJ1-3 TRBV9 CASADAPGRGTRNTIYF TGTGCCAGCGCCGACGCTCCCGGCAGGGGGACCAGAAACACCATATATTTT
. . 15 TRBJ1-2 TRBV7-9 CASSLLREARYGYTF TGTGCCAGCAGCTTATTGAGGGAGGCTCGCTATGGCTACACCTTC
. . 13 TRBJ2-7 TRBV5-1 CASSLRLADEQYF TGCGCCAGCAGCTTGAGGCTAGCAGACGAGCAGTACTTC
. . 13 TRBJ1-1 TRBV27 CASSMDRFTEAFF TGTGCCAGCAGTATGGACAGATTTACTGAAGCTTTCTTT
. . 14 TRBJ1-3 TRBV28 CASSLSFSGNTIYF TGTGCCAGCAGTTTATCCTTCAGTGGAAACACCATATATTTT
TRBD1 . 17 TRBJ1-1 TRBV11-2 CASSTSSHDRGGTEAFF TGTGCCAGCAGCACATCCTCCCATGACAGGGGAGGCACTGAAGCTTTCTTT
TRBD1 . 15 TRBJ1-1 TRBV27 CASSKRQGLNTEAFF TGTGCCAGCAGTAAAAGACAGGGGTTGAACACTGAAGCTTTCTTT
. . 15 TRBJ2-4 TRBV27 CASSFRRQETDIQYF TGTGCCAGCAGTTTCAGGCGACAGGAGACGGACATTCAGTACTTC
. . 11 TRBJ2-7 TRBV28 CASSSPGEQYF TGTGCCAGCAGTTCCCCCGGGGAGCAGTACTTC
. few 15 TRBJ2-1 TRBV12-5 CASVQFPNSVDEQFF TGTGCTAGTGTTCAGTTCCCGAATAGCGTCGATGAGCAGTTCTTC
TRBD1 once 16 TRBJ1-6 TRBV27 CASSPSRTGAGSPLHF TGTGCCAGCAGTCCCTCCCGGACAGGGGCAGGATCACCCCTCCACTTT
TRBD1 . 16 TRBJ2-5 TRBV11-2 CASSYNPTTGKETQYF TGTGCCAGCAGCTATAACCCAACGACAGGGAAAGAGACCCAGTACTTC
. once 13 TRBJ1-1 TRBV3-1/TRBV3-2 CASSPTSVTEAFF TGTGCCAGCAGCCCCACCTCAGTCACTGAAGCTTTCTTT
TRBD2 . 16 TRBJ2-7 TRBV5-4 CASSPSSGRAIYEQYF TGTGCCAGCAGCCCCTCTAGCGGGAGGGCCATTTACGAGCAGTACTTC
. . 14 TRBJ2-2 TRBV4-1 CASSLEAATGELFF TGCGCCAGCAGCCTAGAGGCAGCGACCGGGGAGCTGTTTTTT
TRBD2 few 14 TRBJ2-2 TRBV10-3 CAITEREPTGELFF TGTGCCATCACGGAGCGGGAGCCCACCGGGGAGCTGTTTTTT
. . 17 TRBJ2-2 TRBV27 CASTRGNIRGGTGELFF TGTGCCAGCACCCGGGGAAATATCAGAGGCGGCACCGGGGAGCTGTTTTTT
. . 15 TRBJ2-5 TRBV21-1 CASSNVSVMLETQYF TGTGCCAGCAGCAACGTGAGTGTTATGTTAGAGACCCAGTACTTC
TRBD2 . 15 TRBJ2-5 TRBV3-1/TRBV3-2 CASSLEREWKETQYF TGTGCCAGCAGCCTAGAGCGGGAATGGAAAGAGACCCAGTACTTC
. . 12 TRBJ2-7 TRBV5-5 CASSFSGYEQYF TGTGCCAGCAGCTTTTCGGGCTACGAGCAGTACTTC
. . 14 TRBJ1-1 TRBV6-2/TRBV6-3 CASSLRAENTEAFF TGTGCCAGCAGCCTCAGGGCAGAGAACACTGAAGCTTTCTTT
TRBD1 . 14 TRBJ2-3 TRBV19 CASSIGTGVDTQYF TGTGCCAGTAGTATCGGGACAGGGGTAGATACGCAGTATTTT
. . 12 TRBJ1-2 TRBV9 CASSGGERSYTF TGTGCCAGCAGCGGAGGTGAAAGGAGCTACACCTTC
. . 13 TRBJ1-2 TRBV2 CASSVQGFNGYTF TGTGCCAGCAGTGTACAGGGCTTTAATGGCTACACCTTC